This T cell receptor beta chain stems from a study of human T cells and chemical hapten exposure. Whole-study context: Each patient's scalp received weekly diphenylcyclopropenone throughout the approximately 25-week study.

This clonotype was picked up a small number of times. The antigen remains undetermined. Per the original methods: The number of TCRs in each sample had a median of 95,638 and spanned about 23,224 to 690,600. One entry per CDR3 protein, called by TCRdb with MiXCR from the RACE reads. The V and J calls follow TCRdb's processing rather than the paper's. This table has approximately 100,000 distinct CDR3 sequences, less than 15% appearing once. Study results and caveats: TCRs above 1 in 1000 frequency stayed constant with DPC sensitization.

Losses at the gene ends were 6 bases for V and 7 bases for J; bases not matched to a gene: 14. The CDR3 consists of 16 residues. Germline values: CDR1 MNHEY, CDR2 SVGAGI. Time point specified: pre-sensitization, week 0. The treatment was: therapeutic diphenylcyclopropenone sensitization with weekly scalp DPC. Blood draws came before every patch-test application. Sequences were derived from whole blood, sampled in connection with sensitization to the hapten diphenylcyclopropenone (DPC). The clonotype was recovered from a woman aged 45-59 years with alopecia areata. Some clones in this sample may be carry-over from other donors' samples. The V gene is TRBV6-5, the J gene TRBJ2-3; TRBD1 aligns across 9 bases. CDR3 nucleotide sequence: TGTGCCAGCAGCTTTACCCGGGGACAGGGTATACATACGCAGTATTTT. This encodes CASSFTRGQGIHTQYF.